This TCR beta chain was captured in a study of T-cell memory formation after mild COVID-19. Study-level points and caveats: A second wave of clones peaked on day 37, and their SARS-CoV-2 specificity went unconfirmed. Contracting clones from day 15 to 85 showed balanced CD4/CD8; later expanders favored CD4+.

The CDR3 totals 16 residues. With 3 bases clipped from V and 7 bases from J, the junction kept 7 bases outside the gene matches. CDR1 and CDR2 from the germline V gene are SGHRS and YFSETQ. cDNA libraries for TCR alpha and TCR beta, carrying sample barcodes and UMIs, came from 5'RACE with constant-segment primers. MiXCR was run by TCRdb on the 5' RACE reads, yielding one entry per CDR3 protein. This table has fewer than 650,000 distinct CDR3 sequences, 20% to 25% appearing once. On this clonotype itself: Its specificity is unknown.

The sequencing sample was made of PBMCs or a T cell subset sorted from them (not recorded which). The rearrangement uses TRBV5-1 and TRBJ1-4; 12 bases agree with TRBD1. This sequence was found in an adult woman who had mild COVID-19 (a few samples of this study predate the infection). Cell type and time point are not known. CDR3 DNA sequence: TGCGCCAGCAGCTGGGGACAGGGGGCGAGAAGTGAAAAACTGTTTTTT. Its protein product is CASSWGQGARSEKLFF.